The 10 T cell receptor beta chains given below trace back to one sample, sequenced in a study of T cells after yellow fever vaccination. Each CDR3 protein gets one entry after TCRdb re-called the 5' RACE reads with MiXCR. The sample has 450,000 to 600,000 distinct CDR3 sequences; around 17% are singletons. The specimen was PBMCs, collected 4 to 5 days after the first yellow fever vaccination. The receptors were sampled from a man aged 18-30 years who received the YFV17D yellow fever vaccine.

This clonotype was detected many times. J is TRBJ1-3 and V is TRBV20-1; D unresolved. Trimming took off 0 bases at V and 4 bases at J, with 4 bases between the two ends. CDR3 size: 12 residues. CDR1 and CDR2 (germline): DFQATT, SNEGSKA (reference sequence). In nucleotides, the CDR3 is TGCAGTGCTAGAGAAGGAGGAAACACCATATATTTT. This translates into CSAREGGNTIYF.

The chain is built from TRBV6-2 or TRBV6-3 and TRBJ1-2; D is undetermined. The V end lost 6 bases, the J end lost 4 bases, and 18 bases lay between the germline ends. There are 15 residues in the CDR3. Germline CDR1 reads MNHEY; CDR2 reads SVGEGT. As DNA, the CDR3 is TGTGCCAGCAGGGCGGGAGGAAGAGACACCTATGGCTACACCTTC. Translated: CASRAGGRDTYGYTF.

The chain uses TRBV9 and TRBJ2-1; 8 bases fit TRBD2. Germline lookup yields CDR1 SGDLS and CDR2 YYNGEE. V lost 0 bases and J lost 4; bases outside the gene matches: 6. The CDR3 runs to 16 residues. As DNA, the CDR3 is TGTGCCAGCAGCGTAGCTGGGCCTAGCGGGTACAATGAGCAGTTCTTC. Its translation: CASSVAGPSGYNEQFF. Based on the CDR3 plus reference TRBV9 and TRBJ2-1, the full variable domain is DSGVTQTPKHLITATGQRVTLRCSPRSGDLSVYWYQQSLDQGLQFLIQYYNGEERAKGNILERFSAQQFPDLHSELNLSSLELGDSALYFCASSVAGPSGYNEQFFGPGTRLTVL.

This sequence joins TRBV21-1 and TRBJ2-3; the table gives TRBD1 as D, unverified against the DNA. TRBV21-1 is recorded as a pseudogene. The CDR3 is made up of 15 amino acids. CDR3 sequence (DNA): TGTGCCAGCAGCCCTCGGACAGGGTGCACAGATACGCAGTATTTT. This sequence encodes CASSPRTGCTDTQYF.

The chain joins TRBV6-5 to TRBJ2-2, with D hard to call. CDR1 MNHEY and CDR2 SVGAGI come from the germline V gene. Trimming cost V 4 bases and J 4 bases, with 7 bases left between them. CDR3 length: 13 residues. CDR3 loop: CASSSGATGELFF. CDR3 bases: TGTGCCAGCAGTTCGGGCGCCACCGGGGAGCTGTTTTTT.

This clonotype was recorded once. A much larger clone lies a single base off, so this may be a read error. This chain joins TRBV4-2 and TRBJ2-1; D unclear. This CDR3 has 13 amino acids. Per germline, CDR1 LGHNA and CDR2 YNFKEQ. CDR3 DNA sequence: TGTGTCAGCAGCCAAGAAGGTGCCAATGAGCAGTTCTTC. Amino acid sequence: CVSSQEGANEQFF.

This clonotype was picked up many times. This sequence joins TRBV7-2 and TRBJ2-3, with 8 bases lining up with TRBD1. V lost 5 bases to trimming and J lost 9 bases; unmatched junction nucleotides: 13. The CDR3 extends over 15 amino acids. The V gene's germline CDR1 is SGHTA and CDR2 FQGNSA. CDR3 sequence (DNA): TGTGCCAGCAGCCCTAGTAGCGGACAGGGCTCGACGCAGTATTTT. Amino acids: CASSPSSGQGSTQYF.

V usage is TRBV29-1 and J usage is TRBJ2-3; TRBD2 might be the D (6 bases). V was clipped by 7 bases and J by 1 base, with 15 bases between them. Per germline, CDR1 SQVTM and CDR2 ANQGSEA. The CDR3 covers 14 residues. The CDR3 protein is CSAQLATRTDTQYF. The DNA of the CDR3 is TGCAGCGCCCAGCTAGCGACTCGCACAGATACGCAGTATTTT.

This chain connects TRBV7-3 to TRBJ2-2, with D unresolved. Germline CDR1 is SGHTA and CDR2 is FQGTGA. This CDR3 spans 12 amino acids. Trimming took off 5 bases at V and 6 bases at J, with 7 bases between the two ends. The CDR3 here is CASSLWPGELFF. The CDR3 DNA reads as TGTGCCAGCAGCCTATGGCCCGGGGAGCTGTTTTTT. Full variable domain (missing parts from reference TRBV7-3 and TRBJ2-2): GAGVSQTPSNKVTEKGKYVELRCDPISGHTALYWYRQSLGQGPEFLIYFQGTGAADDSGLPNDRFFAVRPEGSVSTLKIQRTERGDSAVYLCASSLWPGELFFGEGSRLTVL.

This clonotype appeared a few times. The CDR3 loop reads CASSTTGTGVETQYF. In DNA, the CDR3 is TGTGCCAGCAGCACGACCGGGACAGGGGTGGAGACCCAGTACTTC. The rearrangement links TRBV11-2 to TRBJ2-5; 10 nucleotides line up with TRBD1. In germline, CDR1 is SGHAT, CDR2 FQNNGV. Trimming took 5 bases from V and 5 from J; bases not matched to a gene: 8. The CDR3 loop spans 15 amino acids.